Each of the 25 T cell receptor beta chains below was sequenced from the same sample in a study of T cell repertoires in cytomegalovirus infection. TCRdb redid the calling of the reads with MiXCR, one entry per CDR3 protein. The sample includes hundreds of thousands of distinct CDR3 sequences, 24% of them seen just once. Input material: CD8+ T cells from PBMCs. All receptors come from a human donor in good health (CMV status not recorded). Some clones in this sample may be carry-over from other donors' samples.

This clonotype was detected many times. The chain is built from TRBV7-3 and TRBJ2-3; a possible D gene is TRBD2 (6 bases). This CDR3 region has 14 residues. The germline CDR1 and CDR2 sequences are SGHTA and FQGTGA. V lost 5 bases to trimming and J lost 5 bases, with 14 bases between them. This chain's CDR3 is CASSPMGLGDTQYF. The CDR3 DNA reads TGTGCCAGCAGCCCTATGGGACTCGGAGATACGCAGTATTTT.

The rearrangement joins TRBV13 to TRBJ1-2; a possible D gene is TRBD1 (5 bases). This CDR3 comprises 15 residues. Germline CDR1 and CDR2: PRHDT and FYEKMQ (reference sequence). Trimming shortened V by 4 bases and J by 4 bases, and 16 bases separated the two germline ends. The CDR3 here is CASSSRMTATYGYTF. CDR3 nucleotides: TGTGCCAGCAGCTCCCGAATGACAGCTACCTATGGCTACACCTTC.

The table lists this clonotype with a few counts. The J gene is TRBJ1-1, the V gene TRBV19, with D unclear. Per germline, CDR1 LNHDA and CDR2 SQIVND (reference sequence). This CDR3 comprises 13 residues. V lost 3 bases, J lost 0 bases, and 5 bases lay in between. Written as DNA, the CDR3 is TGTGCCAGTAGTATCCACCTGAACACTGAAGCTTTCTTT. Translating gives CASSIHLNTEAFF.

This sequence joins TRBV7-9 and TRBJ2-2; D uncertain. Trimming removed 3 bases at V and 1 base at J, with 15 bases between. The CDR3 has 17 residues. Germline V gene lookup returns CDR1 SEHNR and CDR2 FQNEAQ (reference sequence). The CDR3 region has the DNA TGTGCCAGCAGCTTTCCCAATAATAGCTTGAACACCGGGGAGCTGTTTTTT. This codes for CASSFPNNSLNTGELFF.

V usage is TRBV20-1 and J usage is TRBJ1-5; maybe TRBD1 (6 bases). This CDR3 is built from 15 residues. The germline V gene has CDR1 DFQATT and CDR2 SNEGSKA (reference sequence). Trimming removed 0 bases from V and 1 base from J, with 10 bases in between. Here the CDR3 reads CSARDYRDSNQPQHF. Here the CDR3 DNA reads TGCAGTGCTAGAGACTACAGGGACAGCAATCAGCCCCAGCATTTT.

This clonotype has only a few counts. The V and J genes are TRBV5-6 and TRBJ2-7; weak D call: TRBD1 (6 bases). The CDR3 spans 13 residues. CDR1 is SGHDT and CDR2 is YYEEEE in the germline V gene. Deletions cut 5 bases from V and 4 bases from J, with 13 bases between. CDR3 protein: CASSSGTNYEQYF. CDR3 sequence (DNA): TGTGCCAGCAGTTCCGGGACAAATTACGAGCAGTACTTC.

This clonotype was observed at least ten times. The chain employs TRBV7-2 and TRBJ2-2; D gene uncertain. V gave up 5 bases and J gave up 5 bases, with 15 bases separating them. The CDR3 runs 15 residues. The V gene's germline CDR1 is SGHTA and CDR2 FQGNSA. This CDR3 reads CASSRTKSRTGELFF. CDR3 bases: TGTGCCAGCAGCAGAACCAAAAGTCGGACCGGGGAGCTGTTTTTT.

The DNA for the CDR3 is TGTGCCAGCAGCCCGGGACAGGGGGATTGGACTGAAGCTTTCTTT. It is translated as CASSPGQGDWTEAFF. This sequence joins TRBV4-2 and TRBJ1-1, with TRBD1 matching 11 bases. V dropped 4 bases and J dropped 5; count of bases not matched to a gene: 6. CDR3 length: 15 amino acids. Germline-derived CDR1 and CDR2 are LGHNA and YNFKEQ.

V gene TRBV2 combines with J gene TRBJ2-1; a weak D match, TRBD2 (7 bases). Germline lookup yields CDR1 SNHLY and CDR2 FYNNEI. V lost 3 bases and J lost 5, with 17 bases in between. CDR3 size: 16 residues. The CDR3 DNA follows: TGTGCCAGCAGTGAGCGGGGGCGGGCGGCTGACAATGAGCAGTTCTTC. As protein: CASSERGRAADNEQFF.

This clonotype appeared many times. The chain carries TRBV6-5 and TRBJ2-1, with 12 bases matching TRBD1. The germline CDR1 and CDR2 sequences are MNHEY and SVGAGI. V gave up 10 bases and J gave up 7 bases; unmatched junction bases: 8. This CDR3 has 14 amino acids. The CDR3 region has the DNA TGTGCCACCGAACCGGGACAGGGGGCGAATGAGCAGTTCTTC. It yields the protein CATEPGQGANEQFF.

Here the CDR3 DNA reads TGCAGTGCTCCCGAGGATCCTGCCTCCTACAATGAGCAGTTCTTC. Its translation: CSAPEDPASYNEQFF. The chain links TRBV20-1 to TRBJ2-1, with D unclear. V was shortened by 5 bases and J by 0 bases, with 14 bases between the two germline ends. The CDR3 totals 15 residues. Germline loops: CDR1 DFQATT, CDR2 SNEGSKA (reference sequence).

The CDR3 loop is CASSYFSSYNEQFF. CDR3 DNA sequence: TGTGCCAGCAGTTACTTTAGCTCCTACAATGAGCAGTTCTTC. The rearrangement joins TRBV6-6 to TRBJ2-1; D remains unclear. CDR3 length equals 14 residues. V lost 1 base to trimming and J lost 0 bases, with 4 bases between them. Germline V lookup: CDR1 MNHNY, CDR2 SVGAGI (reference sequence).

A few counts support this clonotype. V and J are TRBV20-1 and TRBJ2-2, with 8 bases identical to TRBD2. CDR1 is DFQATT and CDR2 is SNEGSKA in the germline V gene (reference sequence). The J segment lost 5 bases and the V segment lost 7 bases, leaving 6 bases of the junction unmatched. The CDR3 totals 13 residues. The CDR3 spells CSVPSGSTGELFF. The CDR3 region has the DNA TGCAGTGTTCCTAGCGGGTCAACCGGGGAGCTGTTTTTT.

This chain uses TRBV27 with TRBJ2-5; TRBD1 is a possible D gene (5 bases). V lost 3 bases to trimming and J lost 5 bases, with 16 bases between them. CDR1 is MNHEY, CDR2 SMNVEV, per germline (reference sequence). The CDR3 extends over 15 amino acids. The CDR3 bases are TGTGCCAGCAGTTTGTCGGACACGCGACGGGAGACCCAGTACTTC. It specifies CASSLSDTRRETQYF.

As regards this clonotype: Being one base from a much bigger clone, this may be a read error. The chain carries TRBV14 and TRBJ2-1, with a tentative D call TRBD1 (5 bases). The CDR3 consists of 12 residues. V was shortened by 3 bases and J by 9 bases, with 9 bases between the two germline ends. Looked up from germline, CDR1 is SGHDN and CDR2 is FVKESK. The DNA for the CDR3 is TGTGCCAGCAGCCACAGGGTCGTTGAGCAGTTCTTC. Protein product: CASSHRVVEQFF.

This chain connects TRBV29-1 to TRBJ2-3, with 8 bases lining up with TRBD1. This CDR3 is built from 14 residues. Germline trimming cut 4 bases from V and 6 bases from J; bases unmatched to any gene: 9. Germline values: CDR1 SQVTM, CDR2 ANQGSEA. The CDR3 sequence: CSVAAAGGIDTQYF. In DNA, the CDR3 is TGCAGCGTTGCAGCCGCAGGGGGCATCGATACGCAGTATTTT.

V usage is TRBV7-9 and J usage is TRBJ1-2, with D unclear. The CDR3 loop spans 12 amino acids. Germline assignment: CDR1 SEHNR and CDR2 FQNEAQ (reference sequence). Trimming left V 5 bases short and J 6 bases short, with 10 bases between. The CDR3 loop reads CASSTPGDGYTF. CDR3 coding DNA: TGTGCCAGCAGCACACCAGGTGATGGCTACACCTTC.

This clonotype occurred many times. This rearrangement joins TRBV12-3 or TRBV12-4 to TRBJ1-5; the D is unclear. Trimming shortened V by 2 bases and J by 0 bases, and 5 bases separated the two germline ends. CDR3 length: 14 residues. CDR3 protein: CASSLHYSNQPQHF. The CDR3 DNA reads TGTGCCAGCAGTTTACATTATAGCAATCAGCCCCAGCATTTT.

The chain uses TRBV29-1 and TRBJ2-7; 7 bases map to TRBD1. J gave up 0 bases and V 4 bases, and 12 bases lay outside the gene matches. Germline V gene lookup returns CDR1 SQVTM and CDR2 ANQGSEA. There are 16 residues in the CDR3. The chain's CDR3 is CSVGMYRGGGSYEQYF. The CDR3 DNA sequence: TGCAGCGTTGGAATGTACAGGGGTGGAGGCTCCTACGAGCAGTACTTC.

This clonotype was seen a few times. V gene TRBV20-1 combines with J gene TRBJ1-1; D remains ambiguous. Germline V gene lookup returns CDR1 DFQATT and CDR2 SNEGSKA (reference sequence). The CDR3 totals 14 residues. V was cut by 0 bases and J by 0 bases, with 8 bases left in between. The CDR3 nucleotides read TGCAGTGCTAGAGAGAGGGTCATGAACACTGAAGCTTTCTTT. It codes for CSARERVMNTEAFF.

This clonotype was seen ten or more times. The J gene is TRBJ1-5, the V gene TRBV11-1; unclear D gene. CDR1 is SGHAT and CDR2 is FQDESV in the germline V gene (reference sequence). CDR3 length: 13 residues. With 2 bases removed from V and 3 bases from J, the gap between germline ends came to 5 bases. CDR3 in DNA: TGTGCCAGCAGCTTAAGGAACAATCAGCCCCAGCATTTT. This gives the protein CASSLRNNQPQHF.

This clonotype was counted only a few times. The chain joins TRBV12-3 or TRBV12-4 to TRBJ2-5; no definite D call. Trimming took off 5 bases at V and 5 bases at J, with 9 bases between the two ends. The CDR3 runs to 12 residues. CDR3 loop: CASSQLGETQYF. The CDR3 bases are TGTGCCAGCAGTCAGTTGGGGGAGACCCAGTACTTC.

There are many counts of this clonotype. V and J are TRBV7-8 and TRBJ2-5; 8 bases align to TRBD1. The germline V gene has CDR1 SGHVS and CDR2 FQNEAQ. The CDR3 runs 13 residues. V was pared by 6 bases and J by 4 bases, with 4 bases of the junction left unmatched. The CDR3 region has the DNA TGTGCCAGCAGGCGCAGGGGGCTAGAGACCCAGTACTTC. This encodes CASRRRGLETQYF.

The chain carries TRBV6-2 or TRBV6-3 and TRBJ2-7; TRBD1 agrees at 9 bases. J was trimmed by 4 bases and V by 5 bases; bases with no gene match: 9. Per germline, CDR1 MNHEY and CDR2 SVGEGT. There are 15 residues in the CDR3. The CDR3 DNA is TGTGCCAGCAGTCCGCCTCCGGGGACAGGGTACGAGCAGTACGTC. This gives the protein CASSPPPGTGYEQYV.

This clonotype was counted between two and nine times. The chain has TRBV6-5 and TRBJ2-1; tentatively, D is TRBD1 or TRBD2 (5 bases each). Trimming took 2 bases from V and 2 from J, leaving 10 bases between them. Germline V gene sequence: CDR1 MNHEY, CDR2 SVGAGI. CDR3 length: 15 amino acids. The CDR3 bases are TGTGCCAGCAGTTACCCCGGGACCCCCTACAATGAGCAGTTCTTC. Residues: CASSYPGTPYNEQFF.